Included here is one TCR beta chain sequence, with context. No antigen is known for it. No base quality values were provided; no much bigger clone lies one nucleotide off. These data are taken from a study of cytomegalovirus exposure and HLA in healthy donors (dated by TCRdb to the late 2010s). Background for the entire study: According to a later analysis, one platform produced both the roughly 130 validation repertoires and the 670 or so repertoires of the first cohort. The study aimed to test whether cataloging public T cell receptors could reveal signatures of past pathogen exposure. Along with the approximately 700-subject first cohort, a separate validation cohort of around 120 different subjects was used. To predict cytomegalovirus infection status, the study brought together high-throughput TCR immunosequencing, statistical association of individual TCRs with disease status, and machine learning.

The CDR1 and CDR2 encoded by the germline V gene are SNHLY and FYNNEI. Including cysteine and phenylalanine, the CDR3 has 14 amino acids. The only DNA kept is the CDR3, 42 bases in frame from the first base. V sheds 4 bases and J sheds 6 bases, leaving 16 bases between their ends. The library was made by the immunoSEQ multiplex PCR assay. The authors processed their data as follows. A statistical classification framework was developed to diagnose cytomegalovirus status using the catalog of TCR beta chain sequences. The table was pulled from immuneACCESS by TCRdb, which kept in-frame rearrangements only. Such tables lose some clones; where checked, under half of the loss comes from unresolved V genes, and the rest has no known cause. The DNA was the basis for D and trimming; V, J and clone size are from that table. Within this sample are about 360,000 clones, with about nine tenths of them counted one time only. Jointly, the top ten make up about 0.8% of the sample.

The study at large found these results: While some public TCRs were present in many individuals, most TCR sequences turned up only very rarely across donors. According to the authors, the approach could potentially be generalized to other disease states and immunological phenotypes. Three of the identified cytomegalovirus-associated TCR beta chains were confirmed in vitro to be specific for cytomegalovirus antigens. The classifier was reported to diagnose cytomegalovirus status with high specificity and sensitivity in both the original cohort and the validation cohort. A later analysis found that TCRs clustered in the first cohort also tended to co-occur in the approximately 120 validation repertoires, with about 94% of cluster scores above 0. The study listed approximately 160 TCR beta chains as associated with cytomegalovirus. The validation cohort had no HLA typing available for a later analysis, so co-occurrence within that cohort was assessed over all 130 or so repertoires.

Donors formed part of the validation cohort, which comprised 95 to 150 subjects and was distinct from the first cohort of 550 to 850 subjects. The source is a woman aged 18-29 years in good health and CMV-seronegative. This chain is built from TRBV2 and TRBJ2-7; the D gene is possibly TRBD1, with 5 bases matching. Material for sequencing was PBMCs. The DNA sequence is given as TGTGCCAGCAGTGTTGGACGGCAGGGTGGCGAGCAGTACTTC. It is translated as CASSVGRQGGEQYF. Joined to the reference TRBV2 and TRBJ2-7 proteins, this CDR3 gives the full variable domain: EPEVTQTPSHQVTQMGQEVILRCVPISNHLYFYWYRQILGQKVEFLVSFYNNEISEKSEIFDDQFSVERPDGSNFTLKIRSTKLEDSAMYFCASSVGRQGGEQYFGPGTRLTVT.